The rows below give T cell receptor beta chains drawn from one sample of a study of response to subunit inactivated influenza vaccine. TCRdb passed the RT-PCR reads through MiXCR, listing each CDR3 protein once. The repertoire has 650,000 to 800,000 distinct CDR3 sequences, 18% of them found once; the top ten carry about a tenth. The specimen comprised PBMCs from blood, sampled roughly 5 days after vaccination. Receptors were obtained from a man aged 50-60 years who received an inactivated influenza vaccine. Both conserved end residues are part of each CDR3. The D gene is left open where the match is weak. The size field is filled for only some rows; it gives once, few, many or a size class.

>TRBV6-2/TRBV6-3|.|TRBJ2-3|TRBD1
CASRVQGSSTDTQYF
TGTGCCAGCAGAGTACAGGGGTCTAGCACAGATACGCAGTATTTT
>TRBV24-1|.|TRBJ2-7|.
CATSLGEAGPYEQYF
TGTGCCACCAGTTTGGGGGAGGCAGGACCCTACGAGCAGTACTTC
>TRBV27|.|TRBJ2-3|.
CASSPQRGYTDTQYF
TGTGCCAGCAGTCCTCAAAGGGGGTACACAGATACGCAGTATTTT
>TRBV27|.|TRBJ1-1|.
CASSFSADTEAFF
TGTGCCAGCAGTTTTTCGGCCGACACTGAAGCTTTCTTT
>TRBV20-1|many|TRBJ2-1|TRBD2
CSARDVGLAGNGQGDEQFF
TGCAGTGCTAGGGATGTGGGACTAGCGGGTAACGGCCAGGGGGATGAGCAGTTCTTC
>TRBV4-2|.|TRBJ2-7|.
CASSQRHLTSSHEQYF
TGTGCCAGCAGCCAGCGACACCTAACCTCCTCCCACGAGCAGTACTTC
>TRBV7-3|.|TRBJ2-1|.
CASSQQGLSYNEQFF
TGTGCCAGCAGCCAACAGGGACTCTCCTACAATGAGCAGTTCTTC
>TRBV20-1|few|TRBJ2-1|.
CSARDTSPNYNEQFF
TGCAGTGCTAGAGATACTAGCCCGAACTACAATGAGCAGTTCTTC
>TRBV10-3|few|TRBJ2-2|.
CAISESVAGFDTGELFF
TGTGCCATCAGTGAGTCGGTTGCGGGGTTCGACACCGGGGAGCTGTTTTTT
>TRBV27|many|TRBJ1-2|.
CASSLSLPRGRSQTDYGYTF
TGTGCCAGCAGCCTTTCACTTCCCAGGGGTCGTTCCCAAACCGACTATGGCTACACCTTC
>TRBV20-1|few|TRBJ2-3|.
CSARVAFSTDTQYF
TGCAGTGCTAGAGTGGCGTTTAGCACAGATACGCAGTATTTT
>TRBV7-8|.|TRBJ2-7|TRBD2
CASSRGAGEAYEQYF
TGTGCCAGCAGCAGAGGAGCGGGGGAAGCCTACGAGCAGTACTTC
>TRBV4-2|few|TRBJ1-1|.
CASSQTDRMNTEAFF
TGTGCCAGCAGCCAAACAGATAGGATGAACACTGAAGCTTTCTTT
>TRBV11-2|few|TRBJ1-6|TRBD1
CASSPGQGAALRNSPLHF
TGTGCCAGCAGCCCGGGACAGGGGGCCGCCTTGAGGAATTCACCCCTCCACTTT
>TRBV12-3/TRBV12-4|many|TRBJ1-6|.
CASSEGVYNSPLHF
TGCGCCAGCAGTGAAGGGGTCTATAATTCACCCCTCCACTTT
>TRBV12-3/TRBV12-4|.|TRBJ2-7|.
CASSKGAGGSPLYEQYF
TGTGCCAGCAGTAAAGGGGCTGGGGGGAGCCCCCTCTACGAGCAGTACTTC
>TRBV7-9|many|TRBJ2-1|TRBD2
CASSLIAGGLGEQFF
TGTGCCAGCAGCTTAATAGCGGGGGGGCTGGGTGAGCAGTTCTTC
>TRBV7-2|few|TRBJ2-3|.
CASSPAGPSTQYF
TGTGCCAGCAGCCCCGCGGGCCCCAGTACGCAGTATTTT
>TRBV7-2|few|TRBJ2-1|TRBD2
CASSPSLAGGVEQFF
TGTGCCAGCAGCCCTTCACTAGCGGGGGGAGTTGAGCAGTTCTTC
>TRBV6-2/TRBV6-3|.|TRBJ2-2|TRBD1
CASSSRSTPGQHVAGELFF
TGTGCCAGCAGTTCAAGATCAACCCCGGGACAGCATGTAGCCGGGGAGCTGTTTTTT
>TRBV18|.|TRBJ1-6|.
CARSAGAPSGRGFSPLHF
TGTGCCAGATCAGCGGGGGCTCCGTCGGGCAGGGGTTTCTCACCCCTCCACTTT
>TRBV20-1|few|TRBJ1-2|TRBD1
CSATDRGPDPGRGTF
TGCAGTGCTACGGACAGGGGGCCAGATCCCGGTCGCGGCACCTTC
>TRBV5-1|many|TRBJ2-1|TRBD1
CASSLIPGTGPVGNEQFF
TGCGCCAGCAGCTTGATTCCCGGGACAGGGCCTGTGGGAAATGAGCAGTTCTTC
>TRBV9|.|TRBJ1-1|TRBD1
CASSPRDRANTEAFF
TGTGCCAGCAGCCCCCGGGACAGGGCTAACACTGAAGCTTTCTTT
>TRBV6-5|few|TRBJ2-2|TRBD2
CASSYRGSGTWTGELFF
TGTGCCAGCAGTTACCGAGGTAGCGGGACCTGGACCGGGGAGCTGTTTTTT
>TRBV14|.|TRBJ2-7|.
CASSQRRSPPYEQYF
TGTGCCAGCAGCCAAAGGCGTAGCCCTCCCTACGAGCAGTACTTC
>TRBV20-1|few|TRBJ1-5|.
CSARDRGESNQPQHF
TGCAGTGCTAGAGATCGAGGAGAGAGCAATCAGCCCCAGCATTTT
>TRBV6-1|many|TRBJ2-3|.
CASGTDTQYF
TGTGCCAGCGGGACAGATACGCAGTATTTT
>TRBV7-9|few|TRBJ2-1|.
CASSLASRNEQFF
TGTGCCAGCAGCTTAGCGTCCCGCAATGAGCAGTTCTTC
>TRBV12-3/TRBV12-4|many|TRBJ1-4|TRBD1
CASRMTGRVEKLFF
TGTGCCAGCAGAATGACAGGGAGGGTTGAAAAACTGTTTTTT
>TRBV5-1|few|TRBJ2-1|.
CASTSGAGSSYNEQFF
TGCGCCAGCACGTCTGGGGCGGGAAGCTCCTACAATGAGCAGTTCTTC
>TRBV29-1|few|TRBJ2-3|.
CSVEVVGGSGTQYF
TGCAGCGTTGAAGTCGTGGGGGGATCGGGCACGCAGTATTTT
>TRBV7-8|few|TRBJ1-6|.
CASSLGRRKGGNSPLHF
TGTGCCAGCAGCTTAGGTCGACGCAAGGGGGGCAATTCACCCCTCCACTTT
>TRBV25-1|.|TRBJ2-5|.
CASSDPGPGQETQYF
TGTGCCAGCAGTGATCCAGGACCGGGGCAAGAGACCCAGTACTTC
>TRBV5-1|few|TRBJ1-2|.
CASSLAPGDGYTF
TGCGCCAGCAGCTTGGCCCCGGGGGATGGCTACACCTTC
>TRBV20-1|few|TRBJ1-1|.
CSTSDRGRTRFEAFF
.
>TRBV12-3/TRBV12-4|many|TRBJ2-2|.
CASSLTGANTGELFF
TGTGCCAGCAGTTTGACGGGCGCGAACACCGGGGAGCTGTTTTTT
>TRBV12-3/TRBV12-4|few|TRBJ2-5|.
CATAPEGGGGRETQYF
TGTGCCACCGCGCCGGAAGGGGGCGGGGGGCGAGAGACCCAGTACTTC
>TRBV5-1|few|TRBJ1-6|.
CASSFEQGRNSPLHF
TGCGCCAGCAGCTTCGAACAGGGCCGAAATTCACCCCTCCACTTT
>TRBV27|few|TRBJ2-1|TRBD2
CASKFGLAGGSSYNEQFF
TGTGCCAGCAAATTTGGACTAGCGGGGGGAAGCTCCTACAATGAGCAGTTCTTC
>TRBV5-1|few|TRBJ2-1|.
CASSRSGSLTYNEQFF
TGCGCCAGCAGCCGTAGTGGCAGTTTGACCTACAATGAGCAGTTCTTC
>TRBV20-1|.|TRBJ2-7|TRBD1
CSIQGTPSYEQYF
TGCAGTATACAGGGGACCCCATCCTACGAGCAGTACTTC
>TRBV5-1|few|TRBJ1-5|.
CASSRLATYNQPQHF
TGCGCCAGCAGCCGCCTTGCTACCTACAATCAGCCCCAGCATTTT
>TRBV20-1|.|TRBJ2-1|.
CSANYRWDTGNEQFF
TGCAGTGCTAACTACAGGTGGGATACGGGCAATGAGCAGTTCTTC
>TRBV12-3/TRBV12-4|.|TRBJ1-2|TRBD1
CASSPTGGTGYGYTF
TGTGCCAGCAGTCCGACAGGGGGAACAGGCTATGGCTACACCTTC
>TRBV5-5|.|TRBJ2-5|TRBD1
CASSTAPHEGTEETQYF
TGTGCCAGCAGCACTGCCCCCCATGAGGGGACAGAAGAGACCCAGTACTTC
>TRBV7-9|few|TRBJ2-5|TRBD2
CASSLAGLAEVETQYF
TGTGCCAGCAGCTTAGCCGGACTAGCGGAGGTGGAGACCCAGTACTTC
>TRBV4-3|few|TRBJ1-2|.
CASSLAPGGFYGYTF
TGCGCCAGCAGCCTAGCCCCGGGGGGCTTCTATGGCTACACCTTC
>TRBV20-1|.|TRBJ1-6|.
CSARGAASSYNSPLHF
TGCAGTGCTAGAGGGGCAGCGAGCTCCTATAATTCACCCCTCCACTTT
>TRBV6-5|few|TRBJ2-7|TRBD1
CASSYIPPDREHEQYF
TGTGCCAGCAGTTACATCCCACCGGACAGGGAACACGAGCAGTACTTC
>TRBV9|.|TRBJ1-2|.
CASSAGTINYGYTF
TGTGCCAGCAGCGCGGGGACAATTAACTATGGCTACACCTTC
>TRBV7-8|.|TRBJ2-5|.
CASSPRFETQYF
TGTGCCAGCAGCCCCCGTTTTGAGACCCAGTACTTC
>TRBV5-4|many|TRBJ2-1|TRBD1
CASSFRGGQGGNPNNEQFF
TGTGCCAGCAGCTTTAGGGGCGGACAGGGGGGGAATCCTAACAATGAGCAGTTCTTC
>TRBV20-1|few|TRBJ2-1|TRBD2
CSARDQPSGVYNEQFF
TGCAGTGCTAGAGATCAGCCTAGCGGCGTCTACAATGAGCAGTTCTTC